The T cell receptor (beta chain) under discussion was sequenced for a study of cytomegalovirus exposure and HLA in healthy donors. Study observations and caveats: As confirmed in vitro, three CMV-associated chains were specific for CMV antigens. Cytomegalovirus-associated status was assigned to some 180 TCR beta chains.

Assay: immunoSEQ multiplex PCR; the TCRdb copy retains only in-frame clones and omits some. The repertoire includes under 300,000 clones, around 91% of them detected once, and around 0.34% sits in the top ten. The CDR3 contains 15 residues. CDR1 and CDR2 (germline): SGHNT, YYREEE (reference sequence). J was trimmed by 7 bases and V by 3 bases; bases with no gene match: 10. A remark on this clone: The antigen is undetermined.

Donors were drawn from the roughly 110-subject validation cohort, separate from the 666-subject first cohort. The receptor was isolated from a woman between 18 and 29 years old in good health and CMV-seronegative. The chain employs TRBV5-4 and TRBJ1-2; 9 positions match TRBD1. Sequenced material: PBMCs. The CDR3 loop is CASSSTGGGSGGYTF. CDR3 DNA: TGTGCCAGCAGCTCGACAGGGGGAGGAAGTGGTGGCTACACCTTC.